This T cell receptor beta chain was found in a study of tumor-infiltrating lymphocytes in primary liver carcinoma. Looking at the study overall: Samples returned roughly 3.65 to 7.13 million productive TCRbeta reads, a yield that was similar across tissue types. The study's findings and limits: Against blood, tumors held a significantly higher top-250-clone fraction (p = 0.039).

For each extraction, RNA and DNA were obtained together from around 20-30 mg of unsorted bulk tissue. The CDR3 is made up of 17 amino acids. The germline V gene has CDR1 MGHRA and CDR2 YSYEKL. A remark on this clonotype: The antigen remains unidentified. One end of the junction fails to match germline, which may point to a read error.

Making TCR beta cDNA involved roughly 500 ng total RNA and a constant-region primer. Libraries for TCR beta were built through three nested multiplex PCR rounds, which together made up a slightly modified ARM-PCR procedure. The study ran its first two PCR rounds for roughly 9 cycles each, using TRBV1-TRBV30 forward primers and a C-beta reverse primer. Each CDR3 protein gets one entry after TCRdb re-called the multiplex PCR reads with MiXCR. This sample carries tens of thousands of distinct CDR3 sequences, about two thirds of them seen once, and the ten largest clones take 29%. This clonotype originated in a man between 40 and 49 years old with primary liver carcinoma and hepatitis B virus infection. The sequencing input was liver tumor tissue from sampling region 5. Subset specified: tumor region T5, tumor centre. This chain joins TRBV4-1 and TRBJ2-1; D is perhaps TRBD2 (5 bases). CDR3 in DNA: TGCGCCAGCAACCAAGGGCCCACTAACGGGGACTACAATGAGCAGTTCTTC. Translated, it gives CASNQGPTNGDYNEQFF.